The 30 T cell receptor beta chains in this list originate from one sample, sequenced in a study of PD-1 blockade in classical Hodgkin lymphoma. This table comes from immunoSEQ multiplex PCR, and its TCRdb copy is limited to in-frame clones, with some not included. The table lists 13,000 to 15,000 clones, 83% of them singletons. Every patient had relapsed following autologous stem cell transplantation, and cohorts differed in brentuximab vedotin exposure. Sequencing was performed on peripheral blood mononuclear cells (PBMCs), taken before the second cycle of nivolumab. The source is a human donor with classical Hodgkin lymphoma.

The chain combines TRBV19 with TRBJ2-3; 8 bases are shared with TRBD1. The V segment lost 5 bases and the J segment 0 bases; nucleotides outside the gene matches: 4. The CDR3 totals 15 residues. The V gene's germline CDR1 is LNHDA and CDR2 SQIVND (reference sequence). The CDR3 protein is CASSPWTGSTDTQYF. CDR3 in DNA: TGTGCCAGTAGTCCATGGACAGGGAGCACAGATACGCAGTATTTT.

The chain links TRBV7-2 to TRBJ1-2; D is unclear. Germline CDR1 and CDR2: SGHTA and FQGNSA. The CDR3 loop spans 13 amino acids. Trimming stripped 6 bases from V and 6 bases from J, with 14 bases between. In DNA form, the CDR3 reads TGTGCCAGCAGTTCTTCCGTCGGGCATGGCTACACCTTC. Translation gives CASSSSVGHGYTF.

This chain connects TRBV27 to TRBJ2-1; TRBD1 matches at 11 bases. This CDR3 comprises 15 residues. CDR1 is MNHEY, CDR2 SMNVEV, per germline (reference sequence). V shed 2 bases, J shed 8 bases, and the junction held 5 bases outside the gene matches. The CDR3 sequence: CASSLTGTGGHEQFF. In DNA form, the CDR3 reads TGTGCCAGCAGTTTAACCGGGACAGGGGGTCATGAGCAGTTCTTC.

The sample holds one count of this clone. V and J are TRBV6-1 and TRBJ1-1; the D is unclear. The germline V and J ends were trimmed by 3 bases and 3 bases, with 26 bases remaining between them. From germline, CDR1 is MNHNS and CDR2 SASEGT. This CDR3 contains 19 residues. For the CDR3, the DNA is TGTGCCAGCAGTGATAAGCTAAGGACGCAGCACCGGGTATACACTGAAGCTTTCTTT. This encodes CASSDKLRTQHRVYTEAFF.

This sequence joins TRBV27 and TRBJ2-7, with TRBD1 matching 9 bases. V dropped 1 base and J dropped 5; count of bases not matched to a gene: 3. This CDR3 is built from 14 residues. The germline CDR1 and CDR2 sequences are MNHEY and SMNVEV (reference sequence). The CDR3, as DNA: TGTGCCAGCAGTTTATGGGACAGGGACCACGAGCAGTACTTC. The encoded protein is CASSLWDRDHEQYF.

This chain uses TRBV28 with TRBJ2-5; TRBD1 agrees at 10 bases. The tail of the sequence fits TRBJ2-7 better, so the J call may be wrong. The CDR3 is made up of 16 amino acids. CDR1 is MDHEN, CDR2 SYDVKM, per germline. In nucleotides, the CDR3 is TGTGCCAGCAGTTTATGGTCCGGGACAGGGGATTACGAGCAGTACTTC. Its translation is CASSLWSGTGDYEQYF.

The table lists this clone with a few counts. CDR3: CASSLEGLTLKDEQFF. The DNA of the CDR3 is TGTGCCAGCAGCTTGGAAGGCCTAACTCTTAAAGATGAGCAGTTCTTC. The chain recombines TRBV5-8 with TRBJ2-1; D is unresolved. The germline V gene encodes CDR1 SGHTS and CDR2 YDEGEE. The ends were cut back, 0 bases at V and 8 bases at J, with 18 bases in the middle. The CDR3 consists of 16 residues.

This rearrangement joins TRBV4-1 to TRBJ2-5, with D hard to call. The CDR3 length is 14 residues. V lost 3 bases to trimming and J lost 9 bases, with 17 bases between them. The germline gives CDR1 MGHRA, CDR2 YSYEKL. CDR3 in DNA: TGCGCCAGCAGCCAGGGCTCGAGGCAACTTCCCCAGTACTTC. Translation gives CASSQGSRQLPQYF.

The chain couples TRBV9 to TRBJ1-2, with 9 bases lining up with TRBD1. V was clipped by 4 bases and J by 5 bases; unmatched bases: 9. CDR1 is SGDLS and CDR2 is YYNGEE in the germline V gene. The CDR3 extends over 15 amino acids. The CDR3 region is CASSFTGGAVYGYTF. The DNA of the CDR3 is TGTGCCAGCAGCTTCACAGGGGGCGCGGTGTATGGCTACACCTTC. The variable domain in full, with the rest retrieved from reference TRBV9 and TRBJ1-2, is DSGVTQTPKHLITATGQRVTLRCSPRSGDLSVYWYQQSLDQGLQFLIQYYNGEERAKGNILERFSAQQFPDLHSELNLSSLELGDSALYFCASSFTGGAVYGYTFGSGTRLTVV.

This clone appeared a single time. The rearrangement joins TRBV2 to TRBJ1-1; D is possibly TRBD1 (6 bases). Germline CDR1 SNHLY, CDR2 FYNNEI. The CDR3 has 13 amino acids. V was clipped by 5 bases and J by 3 bases, with 10 bases between them. CDR3 DNA: TGTGCCAGCAGTAACTACAGGGACACTGAAGCTTTCTTT. The encoded protein is CASSNYRDTEAFF.

The rearrangement uses TRBV6-5 and TRBJ2-5, with D unclear. There are 11 residues in the CDR3. Trimming removed 5 bases from V and 5 bases from J, with 6 bases in between. Germline CDR1 MNHEY, CDR2 SVGAGI. The CDR3: CASSRHETQYF. In DNA, the CDR3 is TGTGCCAGCAGTAGACACGAGACCCAGTACTTC.

The V gene is TRBV18, the J gene TRBJ2-7; TRBD1 matches at 8 bases. The CDR3 has 14 amino acids. CDR1 KGHSH and CDR2 LQKENI come from the germline V gene. V shed 2 bases and J 4 bases; nucleotides not matched to a gene: 4. The CDR3 DNA follows: TGTGCCAGCTCACCATCCGGACAGGGTTACGAGCAGTACTTC. Translated, it gives CASSPSGQGYEQYF.

The chain has TRBV7-9 and TRBJ2-2; 10 positions match TRBD1. Per germline, CDR1 SEHNR and CDR2 FQNEAQ (reference sequence). J lost 5 bases, V lost 3 bases, and 9 bases had no gene match. This CDR3 comprises 17 residues. The DNA for the CDR3 is TGTGCCAGCAGCTTTATAAGACAGGGGGCGCGAACCGGGGAGCTGTTTTTT. It encodes CASSFIRQGARTGELFF.

The rearrangement links TRBV5-1 to TRBJ1-2; TRBD1 agrees at 9 bases. After removal of 1 base from V and 5 bases from J, the junction contained 3 bases not matched to a gene. The CDR3 is 14 residues long. The germline V gene encodes CDR1 SGHRS and CDR2 YFSETQ. CDR3: CASSLTGGGYGYTF. In DNA form, the CDR3 reads TGCGCCAGCAGCTTGACAGGGGGCGGGTATGGCTACACCTTC.

The chain has TRBV5-1 and TRBJ1-1; 8 bases are shared with TRBD1. The CDR3 length is 15 residues. The V segment lost 0 bases and the J segment 0 bases; nucleotides outside the gene matches: 1. Germline lookup yields CDR1 SGHRS and CDR2 YFSETQ. In DNA form, the CDR3 reads TGCGCCAGCAGCTTGGGGGGACAGGTGAACACTGAAGCTTTCTTT. Amino acids: CASSLGGQVNTEAFF.

The V call is TRBV6-6, the J call TRBJ2-7, with D possibly TRBD1 on 6 matching bases. The CDR3 spans 14 residues. Germline CDR1 and CDR2: MNHNY and SVGAGI (reference sequence). V shed 8 bases and J shed 3 bases, with 17 bases lying between them. The CDR3 nucleotides read TGTGCCAGCTTCCGGCCCGGACAGAGCTACGAGCAGTACTTC. Translating it yields CASFRPGQSYEQYF.

CDR3 nucleotides: TGTGCCAGTAGCTTCGGACAAGCCCGGTACCAAGAGACCCAGTACTTC. Residues: CASSFGQARYQETQYF. This chain uses TRBV19 with TRBJ2-5; D might be TRBD1 (5 bases). CDR1 and CDR2 (germline): LNHDA, SQIVND (reference sequence). This CDR3 is built from 16 residues. Trimming took 6 bases from V and 0 from J, leaving 17 bases between them.

V gene TRBV4-3 combines with J gene TRBJ1-6; D is unresolved. Trimming stripped 4 bases from V and 8 bases from J, with 9 bases between. The CDR3 consists of 13 residues. The V gene's germline CDR1 is LGHNA and CDR2 YSLEER. The CDR3 here is CASSPEAYSPLHF. CDR3 DNA: TGCGCCAGCAGCCCGGAGGCGTATTCACCCCTCCACTTT.

The V and J genes are TRBV19 and TRBJ1-1; TRBD1 is a possible D gene (6 bases). This CDR3 spans 15 amino acids. Per germline, CDR1 LNHDA and CDR2 SQIVND (reference sequence). Trimming left V 10 bases short and J 0 bases short, with 18 bases between. The CDR3 DNA reads TGTGCCACTAAACAAACAGGGAACATGAACACTGAAGCTTTCTTT. This sequence encodes CATKQTGNMNTEAFF.

There are a few counts of this clone. J is TRBJ1-6 and V is TRBV28, with D uncertain. In germline, CDR1 is MDHEN, CDR2 SYDVKM. V lost 5 bases and J 10 bases, leaving 15 bases between the germline ends. The CDR3 totals 14 residues. CDR3 coding DNA: TGTGCCAGCAGTGAAGTTGAGGGAGGATCACCCCTCCACTTT. Encoded protein: CASSEVEGGSPLHF.

This clone was detected only once. The J gene is TRBJ1-6, the V gene TRBV7-2, with 9 bases matching TRBD1. The V and J ends lost 3 bases and 11 bases, in that order; junction bases with no gene match: 2. This CDR3 comprises 13 residues. The V gene's germline CDR1 is SGHTA and CDR2 FQGNSA. For the CDR3, the DNA is TGTGCCAGCAGCTTGGGGACAGGGCCACCCCTCCACTTT. Translated: CASSLGTGPPLHF.

The table lists this clone with a few counts. A junction end diverges from the germline sequence, so it may reflect a read error. The chain is built from TRBV7-7 and TRBJ2-3; possibly TRBD2 for D (7 bases). The CDR3 extends over 14 amino acids. Germline lookup yields CDR1 SSHAT and CDR2 FNYEAQ (reference sequence). CDR3 nucleotide sequence: TGTGCTAGCAGCTTAGGGGGGGCCGAAGATACGCAGTATTTT. Translating gives CASSLGGAEDTQYF.

The chain combines TRBV7-2 with TRBJ1-1; D is possibly TRBD1 (6 bases). V lost 10 bases, J lost 3 bases, and 15 bases lay in between. Germline CDR1 is SGHTA and CDR2 is FQGNSA. The CDR3 extends over 13 amino acids. Written as DNA, the CDR3 is TGTGCCACGACACAGGGCATGGACACTGAAGCTTTCTTT. It specifies CATTQGMDTEAFF.

J is TRBJ2-1 and V is TRBV25-1; tentative D call: TRBD2 (5 bases). Trimming removed 4 bases from V and 0 bases from J, with 16 bases in between. The CDR3 has 17 residues. CDR1 MGHDK and CDR2 SYGVNS come from the germline V gene. CDR3 nucleotides: TGTGCCAGCAGTGGTGGTGCGGGTTCTAGCTCCTACAATGAGCAGTTCTTC. Its protein is CASSGGAGSSSYNEQFF.

The chain joins TRBV6-5 to TRBJ2-7; D perhaps matches TRBD2 (6 bases). V dropped 7 bases and J dropped 2 bases, with 12 bases sitting between them. The CDR3 covers 13 residues. CDR1 MNHEY and CDR2 SVGAGI come from the germline V gene. The CDR3 DNA reads TGTGCCAGCACTAGCGTAGGAACCTACGAGCAGTACTTC. Amino acid sequence: CASTSVGTYEQYF.

The J gene is TRBJ1-4, the V gene TRBV10-3, with 7 bases lining up with TRBD1. The CDR3 runs to 16 residues. V shed 6 bases, J shed 0 bases, and the junction held 7 bases outside the gene matches. CDR1 and CDR2 from the germline V gene are ENHRY and SYGVKD. CDR3 residues: CAISPGQRTTNEKLFF. In DNA form, the CDR3 reads TGTGCCATCAGCCCGGGACAGAGGACAACTAATGAAAAACTGTTTTTT.

The rearrangement joins TRBV7-9 to TRBJ2-1, with D maybe TRBD1 (5 bases). Trimming shortened V by 0 bases and J by 10 bases, and 10 bases separated the two germline ends. Germline values: CDR1 SEHNR, CDR2 FQNEAQ (reference sequence). The CDR3 has 13 amino acids. The CDR3 loop reads CASSLASGNEQFF. CDR3 nucleotides: TGTGCCAGCAGCTTAGCCTCAGGGAACGAGCAGTTCTTC.

The chain uses TRBV4-2 and TRBJ1-4; no definite D call. The V end lost 1 base, the J end lost 5 bases, and 11 bases lay between the germline ends. The CDR3 runs to 15 residues. From germline, CDR1 is LGHNA and CDR2 YNFKEQ. CDR3 nucleotides: TGTGCCAGCAGCCAAGTTCAAGTCTTGAATGAAAAACTGTTTTTT. Translated, it gives CASSQVQVLNEKLFF.

V and J are TRBV9 and TRBJ2-2; 9 bases line up with TRBD2. With V trimmed by 4 bases and J by 6 bases, 10 bases remained unmatched. The CDR3 is made up of 16 amino acids. Germline V gene sequence: CDR1 SGDLS, CDR2 YYNGEE. The CDR3 is CASSPTAGGRAGELFF. The DNA of the CDR3 is TGTGCCAGCAGCCCCACGGCGGGGGGGCGGGCCGGGGAGCTGTTTTTT.

The table lists this clone with a count of one. The chain has TRBV5-1 and TRBJ2-7; the D gene could be TRBD1 or TRBD2 (5 bases each). The CDR3 extends over 15 amino acids. Germline V gives CDR1 SGHRS, CDR2 YFSETQ. Trimming stripped 4 bases from V and 0 bases from J, with 14 bases between. CDR3 in amino acids: CASSPGTPGSYEQYF. The CDR3 DNA sequence: TGCGCCAGCAGCCCGGGGACGCCTGGCTCCTACGAGCAGTACTTC.